One and the same sample provided the 19 T cell receptor beta chains below, sequenced in a study of cytomegalovirus exposure and HLA in healthy donors (dated by TCRdb to 2016 to 2017). Libraries came from the immunoSEQ multiplex PCR assay. The table was pulled from immuneACCESS by TCRdb, which kept in-frame rearrangements only. Such tables lose some clones; where checked, under half of the loss comes from unresolved V genes, and the rest has no known cause. Counted in this sample were about 66,000 clones; 90% to 97% of them appeared once. The top ten clonotypes cover 0.85% to 1% of the sample. Sequenced input: PBMCs. The receptor set was obtained from a man aged 18 to 29 in good health and CMV-seronegative.

The rearrangement links TRBV18 to TRBJ2-1, with D possibly TRBD1 on 7 matching bases. From germline, CDR1 is KGHSH and CDR2 LQKENI. The CDR3 loop spans 14 amino acids. V was pared by 8 bases and J by 5 bases, with 16 bases between. Here the CDR3 reads CASRGTEVHNEQFF. DNA of the CDR3: TGTGCCAGCCGCGGGACAGAGGTCCACAATGAGCAGTTCTTC.

This sequence joins TRBV19 and TRBJ2-7, with D maybe TRBD2 (6 bases). Germline loops: CDR1 LNHDA, CDR2 SQIVND (reference sequence). V lost 5 bases and J 4 bases, leaving 24 bases between the germline ends. The CDR3 spans 17 residues. The CDR3 sequence is CASSPISGLSMPYEQYF. In nucleotides, the CDR3 is TGTGCCAGTAGTCCTATCTCGGGACTTTCAATGCCTTACGAGCAGTACTTC.

The J gene is TRBJ2-5, the V gene TRBV9; 10 positions agree with TRBD1. Per the germline V gene, CDR1 is SGDLS and CDR2 is YYNGEE. CDR3 length: 16 residues. The V segment lost 0 bases and the J segment 4 bases; nucleotides outside the gene matches: 6. As DNA, the CDR3 is TGTGCCAGCAGCGTAGTGGGGACAGGGGTCGGAGAGACCCAGTACTTC. Translating it yields CASSVVGTGVGETQYF.

The V call is TRBV9, the J call TRBJ2-7; D may be TRBD1 (5 bases). This CDR3 is 13 amino acids long. In germline, CDR1 is SGDLS, CDR2 YYNGEE. Trimming took off 4 bases at V and 1 base at J, with 9 bases between the two ends. CDR3 coding DNA: TGTGCCAGCAGCCCCAAGGGGTCCTACGAGCAGTACTTC. This sequence encodes CASSPKGSYEQYF.

This chain uses TRBV5-5 with TRBJ2-5, with D possibly matching TRBD1 (5 bases). CDR1 and CDR2 from the germline V gene are SGHKS and YYEKEE (reference sequence). The V end was cut by 1 base, the J end by 5 bases, with 12 bases between. The CDR3 extends over 14 amino acids. The CDR3 DNA sequence: TGTGCCAGCAGCTTGAACGCAGGGCCGGAGACCCAGTACTTC. It is translated as CASSLNAGPETQYF.

This clone came up once. V and J are TRBV4-3 and TRBJ1-2; no firm D call. The ends were cut back, 0 bases at V and 3 bases at J, with 14 bases in the middle. The CDR3 is 16 amino acids. Germline V lookup: CDR1 LGHNA, CDR2 YSLEER. In DNA form, the CDR3 reads TGCGCCAGCAGCCAAGATTGGGCCACAACGGACTATGGCTACACCTTC. This sequence encodes CASSQDWATTDYGYTF.

This chain links TRBV19 with TRBJ2-3, with TRBD2 identical over 10 bases. After removal of 5 bases from V and 1 base from J, the junction contained 3 bases not matched to a gene. Per the germline V gene, CDR1 is LNHDA and CDR2 is SQIVND (reference sequence). The CDR3 totals 15 residues. CDR3 nucleotide sequence: TGTGCCAGTAGTCGGACTAGCGGTCGCACAGATACGCAGTATTTT. As protein: CASSRTSGRTDTQYF.

This chain joins TRBV29-1 and TRBJ2-3; 11 positions match TRBD2. Germline CDR1 is SQVTM and CDR2 is ANQGSEA. J lost 4 bases, V lost 6 bases, and 9 bases had no gene match. This CDR3 has 15 residues. The CDR3 loop is CSVLAGVEISDTQYF. The CDR3 nucleotides are TGCAGCGTACTAGCGGGAGTGGAGATCTCAGATACGCAGTATTTT.

This clone occurred once. This chain connects TRBV10-1 to TRBJ2-1; 9 bases align to TRBD2. Germline trimming cut 3 bases from V and 0 bases from J; bases unmatched to any gene: 12. The length of the CDR3 is 19 residues. Germline CDR1 WNHNN, CDR2 SYGVQD (reference sequence). The CDR3 nucleotides read TGCGCCAGCAGTGATGCCGGCGGGAGGGCCATGAGCTCCTACAATGAGCAGTTCTTC. Amino acid sequence: CASSDAGGRAMSSYNEQFF.

In its sample, this clone was seen a few times. This chain links TRBV9 with TRBJ1-1; the D gene is possibly TRBD1 (6 bases). This CDR3 is built from 14 residues. The V gene lost 4 bases and the J gene lost 5 bases, with 15 bases spanning the gap. The germline CDR1 and CDR2 sequences are SGDLS and YYNGEE. CDR3 sequence reads: CASSRGQLGTEAFF. DNA of the CDR3: TGTGCCAGCAGCAGAGGACAGTTGGGGACTGAAGCTTTCTTT.

The chain employs TRBV28 and TRBJ1-3; 8 bases are a match to TRBD1. The CDR3 consists of 16 residues. V was clipped by 6 bases and J by 0 bases; unmatched bases: 7. Germline values: CDR1 MDHEN, CDR2 SYDVKM. The CDR3 here is CASRSGTGYSGNTIYF. DNA of the CDR3: TGTGCCAGCAGGAGTGGGACAGGCTACTCTGGAAACACCATATATTTT.

The CDR3 here is CASSPAGDTGELFF. The CDR3, as DNA: TGTGCCAGCAGCCCGGCGGGGGACACCGGGGAGCTGTTTTTT. This chain joins TRBV4-2 and TRBJ2-2, with 7 bases that match TRBD2. V shed 4 bases, J shed 3 bases, and the junction held 2 bases outside the gene matches. The CDR3 runs 14 residues. Per germline, CDR1 LGHNA and CDR2 YNFKEQ.

The chain links TRBV7-9 to TRBJ1-2; a weak D match, TRBD1 (6 bases). Germline assignment: CDR1 SEHNR and CDR2 FQNEAQ (reference sequence). The length of the CDR3 is 15 residues. Trimming shortened V by 0 bases and J by 0 bases, and 8 bases separated the two germline ends. Here the CDR3 DNA reads TGTGCCAGCAGCTTAGCACAGGGAGCTAACTATGGCTACACCTTC. The encoded protein is CASSLAQGANYGYTF. Full variable domain (rest looked up from reference TRBV7-9 and TRBJ1-2): DTGVSQNPRHKITKRGQNVTFRCDPISEHNRLYWYRQTLGQGPEFLTYFQNEAQLEKSRLLSDRFSAERPKGSFSTLEIQRTEQGDSAMYLCASSLAQGANYGYTFGSGTRLTVV.

The chain has TRBV4-3 and TRBJ1-1; D might be TRBD1 (6 bases). The CDR3 has 16 residues. Germline V CDR1 and CDR2: LGHNA, YSLEER. V lost 1 base, J lost 2 bases, and 14 bases lay in between. The CDR3 sequence: CASSQVSGQTNTEAFF. The CDR3 coding sequence is TGCGCCAGCAGCCAAGTTTCCGGACAGACTAACACTGAAGCTTTCTTT.

CDR3 in amino acids: CASSPSGSYEQYF. CDR3 nucleotides: TGTGCCAGCAGTCCTAGCGGATCCTACGAGCAGTACTTC. The chain is built from TRBV7-6 and TRBJ2-7; TRBD2 matches at 7 bases. V shed 6 bases and J 1 base; nucleotides not matched to a gene: 3. The CDR3 spans 13 residues. The germline V gene encodes CDR1 SGHVS and CDR2 FNYEAQ.

This chain connects TRBV2 to TRBJ2-7; TRBD1 matches at 9 bases. The length of the CDR3 is 10 residues. The germline V gene encodes CDR1 SNHLY and CDR2 FYNNEI. Unmatched junction bases numbered 8, after V lost 11 bases and J lost 12 bases. CDR3 protein: CASQGDRAYF. CDR3 sequence (DNA): TGTGCCTCCCAAGGGGACAGGGCGTACTTC.

V is TRBV9 and J is TRBJ2-7, with D unclear. The CDR3 is made up of 13 amino acids. V was clipped by 0 bases and J by 3 bases, with 7 bases between them. Germline V CDR1 and CDR2: SGDLS, YYNGEE. CDR3 nucleotides: TGTGCCAGCAGCGTAGCTACCAACTACGAGCAGTACTTC. Translating gives CASSVATNYEQYF.

The chain couples TRBV7-8 to TRBJ2-5, with 7 nucleotides matching TRBD1. The end of the DNA aligns better with TRBJ2-7, so the J call may be wrong. The CDR3 is 16 residues long. Germline V gives CDR1 SGHVS, CDR2 FQNEAQ. The CDR3 sequence: CASRSRPGQPSYEQYF. The CDR3 DNA follows: TGTGCCAGCAGATCGAGACCGGGACAGCCCTCCTACGAGCAGTACTTC.

The chain carries TRBV30 and TRBJ1-5; D unclear. V lost 0 bases to trimming and J lost 2 bases, with 17 bases between them. The CDR3 consists of 17 residues. Looked up from germline, CDR1 is GTSNPN and CDR2 is SVGIG (reference sequence). The CDR3 region has the DNA TGTGCCTGGAGTGTACCCCCTGGCGGGGTGGGCAATCAGCCCCAGCATTTT. Residues: CAWSVPPGGVGNQPQHF.